The 26 T cell receptor beta chains below were found in one sample sequenced in a study of blood T cell repertoires in COVID-19 (dated by TCRdb to 2020 to 2021). Library preparation used the immunoSEQ multiplex PCR assay. In TCRdb, the immuneACCESS table is reduced to in-frame sequences with V and J assigned. These tables do not hold every clone; where another copy was compared, an unresolved V gene accounts for under half, and the others remain unexplained. The sample yields around 140,000 clones; approximately 88% were counted once. 2% to 2.5% of the sample rests with the top ten. Sequencing was performed on peripheral blood. All receptors come from a man in his 70s with active COVID-19.

The chain uses TRBV7-9 and TRBJ2-5; TRBD2 matches 7 bases. Germline CDR1 and CDR2: SEHNR and FQNEAQ (reference sequence). The J segment lost 3 bases and the V segment lost 2 bases, leaving 6 bases of the junction unmatched. The CDR3 spans 15 residues. The CDR3 reads CASSLSFLAEETQYF. CDR3 nucleotides: TGTGCCAGCAGCTTATCCTTCCTAGCGGAAGAGACCCAGTACTTC.

This sequence joins TRBV29-1 and TRBJ2-1, with D perhaps matching TRBD2 (5 bases). Germline V CDR1 and CDR2: SQVTM, ANQGSEA. This CDR3 has 14 amino acids. The V and J ends lost 6 bases and 0 bases respectively, with 12 bases between them. The DNA of the CDR3 is TGCAGCGTCACGGGGTTCCCCTCCTACAATGAGCAGTTCTTC. The encoded protein is CSVTGFPSYNEQFF.

The sample holds one count of this clone. The chain employs TRBV28 and TRBJ1-5; TRBD1 aligns across 10 bases. This CDR3 has 13 amino acids. Germline CDR1 is MDHEN and CDR2 is SYDVKM. V was clipped by 6 bases and J by 7 bases; unmatched bases: 3. The CDR3, as DNA: TGTGCCAGCAGGGACAGGGGGACCCAGCCCCAGCATTTT. Its translation: CASRDRGTQPQHF.

CDR3 region: CASGRLAANTGELFF. The CDR3 bases are TGTGCCAGCGGACGACTAGCGGCGAACACCGGGGAGCTGTTTTTT. The chain uses TRBV7-8 and TRBJ2-2; 9 nucleotides align to TRBD2. The ends lost 8 bases at V and 0 bases at J; junction bases unmatched: 4. The CDR3 loop spans 15 amino acids. Germline V gene sequence: CDR1 SGHVS, CDR2 FQNEAQ.

The genes are TRBV3-1 (or the pseudogene TRBV3-2) and TRBJ1-5; 7 nucleotides align to TRBD1. This CDR3 spans 15 amino acids. Per germline, CDR1 LGHDT and CDR2 YNNKEL (reference sequence). Trimming removed 2 bases from V and 7 bases from J; junction bases left unmatched: 8. The CDR3 bases are TGTGCCAGCAGCCAAACCAGGGGGTACAGGCAGCCCCAGCATTTT. This sequence encodes CASSQTRGYRQPQHF.

This rearrangement joins TRBV7-6 to TRBJ2-7, with a tentative D call TRBD2 (6 bases). The CDR3 covers 15 residues. Trimming stripped 2 bases from V and 3 bases from J, with 14 bases between. Per the germline V gene, CDR1 is SGHVS and CDR2 is FNYEAQ. The CDR3: CASSLMGSGFYEQYF. The CDR3, as DNA: TGTGCCAGCAGCTTAATGGGCAGCGGGTTCTACGAGCAGTACTTC.

The genes are TRBV9 and TRBJ1-4; 7 bases match TRBD1. Germline V CDR1 and CDR2: SGDLS, YYNGEE. The CDR3 is 16 residues long. V was clipped by 0 bases and J by 4 bases; unmatched bases: 6. The CDR3 DNA is TGTGCCAGCAGCGTAGGCAAGACAGGGCTTAATGAAAAACTGTTTTTT. Its translation is CASSVGKTGLNEKLFF. Drawing the rest from reference TRBV9 and TRBJ1-4, the complete variable domain is DSGVTQTPKHLITATGQRVTLRCSPRSGDLSVYWYQQSLDQGLQFLIQYYNGEERAKGNILERFSAQQFPDLHSELNLSSLELGDSALYFCASSVGKTGLNEKLFFGSGTQLSVL.

The chain carries TRBV12-3 or TRBV12-4 and TRBJ1-2; 9 bases are shared with TRBD1. J was trimmed by 7 bases and V by 6 bases; bases with no gene match: 6. CDR3 size: 13 residues. The CDR3 region has the DNA TGTGCCAGCAGCGGGACAGGGAGCGGTGGCTACACCTTC. Its protein is CASSGTGSGGYTF.

The chain has TRBV27 and TRBJ1-1; 9 nucleotides line up with TRBD1. The junction had 7 bases not matched to a gene; V was cut back by 8 bases and J by 0 bases. Germline lookup yields CDR1 MNHEY and CDR2 SMNVEV (reference sequence). The CDR3 runs to 15 residues. The CDR3, as DNA: TGTGCCAGCTCGAGGACAGGGGTCATGAACACTGAAGCTTTCTTT. This sequence encodes CASSRTGVMNTEAFF.

CDR3 sequence (DNA): TGTGCCAGCAGCTCCGCTCACAGGGGCTGGGCTGGGGAGCTGTTTTTT. It codes for CASSSAHRGWAGELFF. J is TRBJ2-2 and V is TRBV7-2; 7 bases align to TRBD1. The J segment lost 8 bases and the V segment lost 4 bases, leaving 13 bases of the junction unmatched. Per germline, CDR1 SGHTA and CDR2 FQGNSA. The CDR3 is made up of 16 amino acids.

CDR3 sequence (DNA): TGTGCCAGCAGCTTCGGGGGGCTCAACACCGGGGAGCTGTTTTTT. It specifies CASSFGGLNTGELFF. This chain links TRBV5-5 with TRBJ2-2; D is perhaps TRBD2 (7 bases). The V end was cut by 2 bases, the J end by 2 bases, with 10 bases between. The CDR3 loop spans 15 amino acids. Germline V lookup: CDR1 SGHKS, CDR2 YYEKEE (reference sequence).

V and J are TRBV18 and TRBJ2-7, with 9 bases that match TRBD1. This CDR3 has 15 amino acids. The V gene end was trimmed by 0 bases and the J gene end by 3 bases; junction bases not matched to a gene: 3. Germline-derived CDR1 and CDR2 are KGHSH and LQKENI. For the CDR3, the DNA is TGTGCCAGCTCACCACCGGGACAGGGTTTCTACGAGCAGTACTTC. This translates into CASSPPGQGFYEQYF.

The V gene is TRBV28, the J gene TRBJ1-5; 7 positions match TRBD1. The CDR3 totals 14 residues. The germline gives CDR1 MDHEN, CDR2 SYDVKM. Trimming at V came to 3 bases and at J to 7 bases, leaving 6 bases not matched to a gene. This chain's CDR3 is CASSLEGAWQPQHF. The CDR3 DNA reads as TGTGCCAGCAGTTTGGAGGGGGCCTGGCAGCCCCAGCATTTT.

This clone was observed a single time. This chain connects TRBV27 to TRBJ1-1; TRBD1 matches 12 bases. CDR1 MNHEY and CDR2 SMNVEV come from the germline V gene (reference sequence). Germline trimming cut 6 bases from V and 2 bases from J; bases unmatched to any gene: 7. The CDR3 length is 16 residues. This CDR3 is CASRWGQGARNTEAFF. The CDR3 nucleotides read TGTGCCAGCAGGTGGGGACAGGGGGCGCGAAACACTGAAGCTTTCTTT.

V usage is TRBV24-1 and J usage is TRBJ2-2; possibly TRBD1 for D (6 bases). This CDR3 has 17 residues. Deletions cut 1 base from V and 4 bases from J, with 15 bases between. CDR1 is KGHDR and CDR2 is SFDVKD in the germline V gene. The CDR3 here is CATSDFLGGGGTGELFF. CDR3 nucleotides: TGTGCCACCAGTGATTTCCTTGGGGGCGGAGGCACCGGGGAGCTGTTTTTT.

This chain links TRBV30 with TRBJ1-4; D may be TRBD1 (6 bases). This CDR3 has 13 amino acids. CDR1 GTSNPN and CDR2 SVGIG come from the germline V gene (reference sequence). V lost 0 bases and J lost 7, with 9 bases in between. The CDR3 sequence: CAWSVGQTEKLFF. The CDR3 DNA follows: TGTGCCTGGAGTGTAGGACAGACTGAAAAACTGTTTTTT.

This sequence joins TRBV7-2 and TRBJ2-7; 12 bases match TRBD2. Trimming removed 1 base from V and 0 bases from J; junction bases left unmatched: 1. From germline, CDR1 is SGHTA and CDR2 FQGNSA. The CDR3 loop spans 16 amino acids. CDR3 sequence: CASSLGTSGTSYEQYF. The CDR3 DNA follows: TGTGCCAGCAGCTTAGGGACTAGCGGGACCTCCTACGAGCAGTACTTC.

CDR3 nucleotide sequence: TGTGCCAGCAGTTACGCCGGGGGACGTAACACCGGGGAGCTGTTTTTT. It yields the protein CASSYAGGRNTGELFF. The V call is TRBV6-5, the J call TRBJ2-2; the D gene is possibly TRBD2 (6 bases). The CDR3 sequence is 16 residues long. Trimming left V 2 bases short and J 2 bases short, with 12 bases between. CDR1 and CDR2 from the germline V gene are MNHEY and SVGAGI.

J is TRBJ2-7 and V is TRBV6-7, with TRBD1 as a possible D gene (5 bases). TRBV6-7 is an ORF; its function is uncertain. Trimming took 5 bases from V and 2 from J, leaving 13 bases between them. The CDR3 covers 14 residues. The CDR3 sequence: CASSARQGPYEQYF. CDR3 nucleotides: TGTGCCAGCAGTGCCCGGCAGGGCCCCTACGAGCAGTACTTC.

The rearrangement links TRBV28 to TRBJ1-1; TRBD1 might be the D (5 bases). This CDR3 contains 13 residues. Germline V gene sequence: CDR1 MDHEN, CDR2 SYDVKM. The V gene lost 3 bases and the J gene lost 5 bases, with 10 bases spanning the gap. This CDR3 reads CASSFRGETEAFF. The DNA of the CDR3 is TGTGCCAGCAGTTTCCGGGGGGAAACTGAAGCTTTCTTT.

This chain connects TRBV19 to TRBJ2-1; D ambiguous. CDR3 length: 14 residues. Germline assignment: CDR1 LNHDA and CDR2 SQIVND (reference sequence). Trimming took 3 bases from V and 9 from J, leaving 15 bases between them. The CDR3 coding sequence is TGTGCCAGTAGTATCGGAGTAGGTCTTGGTGAGCAGTTCTTC. Amino acids: CASSIGVGLGEQFF.

The chain carries TRBV29-1 and TRBJ2-1; 11 nucleotides align to TRBD2. Germline values: CDR1 SQVTM, CDR2 ANQGSEA. This CDR3 has 13 residues. V was clipped by 4 bases and J by 11 bases; unmatched bases: 7. The CDR3 sequence: CSVVISGRVKQFF. In DNA form, the CDR3 reads TGCAGCGTTGTGATTAGCGGGAGGGTAAAGCAGTTCTTC.

The gene calls are TRBV24-1 and TRBJ2-1; maybe TRBD1 (6 bases). Germline V gene data show CDR1 as KGHDR and CDR2 as SFDVKD. Trimming removed 6 bases at V and 5 bases at J, with 16 bases between. This CDR3 is 15 amino acids long. The CDR3 here is CATSKSGELNNEQFF. The CDR3, as DNA: TGTGCCACCAGTAAGTCAGGGGAGTTGAACAATGAGCAGTTCTTC.

This clone was observed once. This chain connects TRBV28 to TRBJ1-6; 7 bases line up with TRBD1. The CDR3 is 13 residues long. The V gene end was trimmed by 5 bases and the J gene end by 7 bases; junction bases not matched to a gene: 2. Germline V gene lookup returns CDR1 MDHEN and CDR2 SYDVKM. The CDR3 coding sequence is TGTGCCAGCAGTCGGACAGGAAATTCACCCCTCCACTTT. Amino acids: CASSRTGNSPLHF.

This chain connects TRBV30 to TRBJ1-2; unclear D gene. The CDR3 sequence is 13 residues long. V shed 7 bases and J shed 2 bases, with 14 bases lying between them. Germline V CDR1 and CDR2: GTSNPN, SVGIG (reference sequence). Written as DNA, the CDR3 is TGTGCCTCAACCCACCTAAGAAACTATGGCTACACCTTC. Its protein product is CASTHLRNYGYTF.

The CDR3 DNA follows: TGTGCCAGCTCCCGTGAACAGGGTGGCAATCAGCCCCAGCATTTT. Translated: CASSREQGGNQPQHF. The chain couples TRBV18 to TRBJ1-5; tentative D call: TRBD1 (6 bases). Germline V gene data show CDR1 as KGHSH and CDR2 as LQKENI. CDR3 length: 15 residues. The V and J ends lost 6 bases and 2 bases respectively, with 14 bases between them.